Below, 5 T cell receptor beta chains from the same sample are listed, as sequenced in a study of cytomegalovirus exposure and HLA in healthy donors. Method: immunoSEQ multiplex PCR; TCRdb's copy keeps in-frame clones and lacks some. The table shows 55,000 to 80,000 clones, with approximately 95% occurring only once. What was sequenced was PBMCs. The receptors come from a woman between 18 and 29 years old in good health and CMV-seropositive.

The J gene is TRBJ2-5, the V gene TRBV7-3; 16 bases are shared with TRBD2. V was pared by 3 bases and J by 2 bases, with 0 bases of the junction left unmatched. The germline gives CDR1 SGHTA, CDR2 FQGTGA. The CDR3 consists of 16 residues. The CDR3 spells CASSLGLAGGQETQYF. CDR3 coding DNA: TGTGCCAGCAGCTTGGGACTAGCGGGGGGGCAAGAGACCCAGTACTTC.

The CDR3 DNA reads as TGTGCCAGCAGTTTTAGGGGGACAGGGCGCTACGAGCAGTACTTC. This encodes CASSFRGTGRYEQYF. The J gene is TRBJ2-7, the V gene TRBV28; 9 bases align to TRBD1. V shed 3 bases and J 3 bases; nucleotides not matched to a gene: 6. Germline-derived CDR1 and CDR2 are MDHEN and SYDVKM. The CDR3 spans 15 residues.

CDR3 in DNA: TGTGCCAGCAGCCCGGACAGGGATCAGCCCCAGCATTTT. Translation: CASSPDRDQPQHF. The chain uses TRBV11-2 and TRBJ1-5; 8 nucleotides agree with TRBD1. The V gene's germline CDR1 is SGHAT and CDR2 FQNNGV. V shed 5 bases, J shed 5 bases, and the junction held 2 bases outside the gene matches. This CDR3 has 13 residues.

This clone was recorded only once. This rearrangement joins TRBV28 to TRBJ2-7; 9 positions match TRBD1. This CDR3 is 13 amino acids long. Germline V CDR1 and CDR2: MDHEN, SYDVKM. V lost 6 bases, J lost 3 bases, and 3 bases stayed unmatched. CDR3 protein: CASRGTGIYEQYF. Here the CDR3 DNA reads TGTGCCAGCAGGGGGACAGGGATCTACGAGCAGTACTTC.

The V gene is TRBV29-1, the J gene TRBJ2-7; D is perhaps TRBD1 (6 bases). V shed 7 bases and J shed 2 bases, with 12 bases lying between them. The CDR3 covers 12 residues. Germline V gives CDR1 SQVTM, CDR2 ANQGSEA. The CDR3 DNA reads TGCAGCGCATCGACAGGCGCCTACGAGCAGTACTTC. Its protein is CSASTGAYEQYF.